The T cell receptor beta chain under discussion was sequenced for a study of shared clonotypes between healthy human individuals. Study-level findings and limits: Some naive CD4 clonotypes, roughly 5%, turned up in common across a handful of donors. What naive subsets generally showed was a larger estimated richness than memory subsets showed.

Note on this clone: Its antigen is unidentified.

Germline V gene lookup returns CDR1 SGHVS and CDR2 FQNEAQ. Losses at the gene ends were 5 bases for V and 7 bases for J; bases not matched to a gene: 11. This CDR3 spans 15 amino acids. Clones were sequenced by immunoSEQ multiplex PCR, and TCRdb holds only the in-frame ones, with some missing. In the table there are about 1.1 million clones, 60% to 80% of which are singletons. The specimen was memory CD4+ T cells from PBMCs. Documented subset: CD45RA-negative fraction. The sequence was collected from a man between 18 and 29 years old in good health. Some clones in this sample may be carry-over from other donors' samples. This sequence joins TRBV7-8 and TRBJ2-7; TRBD1 agrees at 10 bases. In DNA, the CDR3 is TGTGCCAGCAGCGTCCGGGACAGGGGAATTTCGGAGCAGTACTTC. Residues: CASSVRDRGISEQYF.